This TCR beta chain derives from a study of human T cells and chemical hapten exposure. Study at large: Patch tests delivered 0.01% DPC to the upper back and were evaluated at 6 days. Chiefly women, the patients showed alopecia areata, totalis or universalis.

Described time point: patch test 1, 2 weeks after DPC sensitization. The treatment was: therapeutic diphenylcyclopropenone sensitization with weekly scalp DPC. This clonotype was recorded many times. TCRdb processed the RACE reads anew with MiXCR; each CDR3 protein has one entry. The sample has some 15,000 distinct CDR3 sequences; less than 20% are singletons. CDR1 LGHDT and CDR2 YNNKEL come from the germline V gene (reference sequence). V trimming: 5 bases; J trimming: 7 bases; junction bases outside the gene matches: 5. This CDR3 has 13 residues. The sample was whole blood, taken in connection with sensitization to the hapten diphenylcyclopropenone (DPC). J is TRBJ2-1 and V is TRBV3-1, with TRBD2 identical over 7 bases. The TCR comes from a woman aged 25 to 39 with alopecia areata. Some clones in this sample may be carry-over from other donors' samples. CDR3 region: CASSWGGRNEQFF. The CDR3 DNA reads TGTGCCAGCAGCTGGGGGGGTAGGAATGAGCAGTTCTTC.